The 26 T cell receptor beta chains listed next were all sequenced from one sample in a study of lung T cells in sarcoidosis with Löfgren's syndrome. TCRdb redid the calling of the reads with MiXCR, one entry per CDR3 protein. The sample contains tens of thousands of distinct CDR3 sequences, 21% of which appear only once. Sample: CD4+ T cells from PBMCs. The receptors shown here come from a human donor with sarcoidosis (Löfgren's syndrome or another form), or a control subject (not recorded which).

This clonotype was recorded many times. The rearrangement joins TRBV24-1 to TRBJ1-3, with 7 bases matching TRBD1. V was clipped by 4 bases and J by 2 bases; unmatched bases: 7. This CDR3 has 16 residues. CDR1 is KGHDR and CDR2 is SFDVKD in the germline V gene. This CDR3 reads CATSDLSGGAGNTIYF. CDR3 nucleotide sequence: TGTGCCACCAGTGACCTTTCAGGGGGAGCTGGAAACACCATATATTTT.

This clonotype has a count of ten or more. The chain is built from TRBV20-1 and TRBJ1-1, with TRBD1 matching 7 bases. Germline V lookup: CDR1 DFQATT, CDR2 SNEGSKA (reference sequence). V dropped 5 bases and J dropped 3; count of bases not matched to a gene: 12. The CDR3 loop spans 15 amino acids. The CDR3 nucleotides read TGCAGTGCTCCTAATCGCAGGGGGGTGGACACTGAAGCTTTCTTT. It is translated as CSAPNRRGVDTEAFF.

Remarks on this clonotype: Since a much larger clone is just one base distant, this may be a read error. This rearrangement joins TRBV28 to TRBJ1-1; D unresolved. Trimming shortened V by 3 bases and J by 1 base, and 9 bases separated the two germline ends. The CDR3 length is 14 residues. Germline lookup yields CDR1 MDHEN and CDR2 SYDVKM. The CDR3 here is CASSFGPANTEAFF. DNA for the CDR3: TGTGCCAGCAGTTTTGGACCTGCGAACACTGAAGCTTTCTTT.

This clonotype was detected ten times or more. The chain carries TRBV7-6 and TRBJ2-7, with D unresolved. From germline, CDR1 is SGHVS and CDR2 FNYEAQ. V gave up 8 bases and J gave up 3 bases, with 14 bases separating them. CDR3 size: 13 residues. The CDR3 DNA is TGTGCCAGCGCCCTGCGGAGAGACTACGAGCAGTACTTC. Amino acid sequence: CASALRRDYEQYF.

This chain connects TRBV12-3 or TRBV12-4 to TRBJ1-2; D perhaps matches TRBD1 (5 bases). With 6 bases removed from V and 3 bases from J, the gap between germline ends came to 17 bases. This CDR3 is built from 15 residues. CDR3 protein: CASRLGTVNYYGYTF. Written as DNA, the CDR3 is TGTGCCAGCAGGCTAGGGACCGTCAACTACTATGGCTACACCTTC.

This clonotype was recorded at least ten times. The gene calls are TRBV12-3 or TRBV12-4 and TRBJ2-3; tentative D call: TRBD2 (6 bases). The V end lost 2 bases, the J end lost 7 bases, and 16 bases lay between the germline ends. This CDR3 region has 15 residues. Here the CDR3 DNA reads TGTGCCAGCAGTTTAAAGCAGGAGGGACCCCATACGCAGTATTTT. Its translation is CASSLKQEGPHTQYF.

This chain links TRBV10-3 with TRBJ1-5; D uncertain. Germline V lookup: CDR1 ENHRY, CDR2 SYGVKD. The CDR3 totals 15 residues. V lost 2 bases and J 0 bases, leaving 8 bases between the germline ends. The CDR3, as DNA: TGTGCCATCAGTGAGCGGGGATATAGCAATCAGCCCCAGCATTTT. This gives the protein CAISERGYSNQPQHF.

This clonotype occurred many times. The rearrangement links TRBV28 to TRBJ2-4, with 7 bases aligning to TRBD2. Germline V gene data show CDR1 as MDHEN and CDR2 as SYDVKM. The CDR3 runs 15 residues. Losses at the gene ends were 7 bases for V and 3 bases for J; bases not matched to a gene: 9. In DNA form, the CDR3 reads TGTGCCAGCACCCCGCGGGGGAGCAGCAAAAACATTCAGTACTTC. Its protein product is CASTPRGSSKNIQYF.

The V call is TRBV7-9, the J call TRBJ1-1; no definite D call. The V and J ends lost 6 bases and 4 bases respectively, with 21 bases between them. Germline values: CDR1 SEHNR, CDR2 FQNEAQ (reference sequence). The CDR3 runs to 16 residues. This CDR3 reads CASSLNGRGAGTEAFF. The DNA for the CDR3 is TGTGCCAGCAGTCTCAACGGCCGGGGTGCCGGCACTGAAGCTTTCTTT.

This clonotype was seen at least ten times. The rearrangement uses TRBV7-2 and TRBJ1-3, with no clear D. Germline V gene data show CDR1 as SGHTA and CDR2 as FQGNSA. V was clipped by 6 bases and J by 0 bases, with 15 bases between them. The CDR3 covers 16 residues. CDR3 region: CASRSGQKSSGNTIYF. CDR3 nucleotides: TGTGCCAGCAGATCCGGGCAGAAATCCTCTGGAAACACCATATATTTT. Variable domain in full (rest from reference TRBV7-2 and TRBJ1-3): GAGVSQSPSNKVTEKGKDVELRCDPISGHTALYWYRQSLGQGLEFLIYFQGNSAPDKSGLPSDRFSAERTGGSVSTLTIQRTQQEDSAVYLCASRSGQKSSGNTIYFGEGSWLTVV.

This clonotype has ten or more counts. The chain has TRBV28 and TRBJ2-5, with a weak D call TRBD1 (6 bases). The V end lost 1 base, the J end lost 4 bases, and 16 bases lay between the germline ends. CDR1 and CDR2 from the germline V gene are MDHEN and SYDVKM. This CDR3 comprises 16 residues. The CDR3 here is CASSLLSGGRGETQYF. The CDR3 DNA reads TGTGCCAGCAGTTTATTGTCGGGCGGCAGGGGAGAGACCCAGTACTTC.

This clonotype was seen many times. This chain links TRBV28 with TRBJ2-5; the match to TRBD1 covers 8 bases. CDR1 is MDHEN and CDR2 is SYDVKM in the germline V gene. The junction had 11 bases not matched to a gene; V was cut back by 4 bases and J by 4 bases. The CDR3 consists of 16 residues. CDR3: CASSSLTGEVRETQYF. CDR3 DNA sequence: TGTGCCAGCAGTTCCCTGACAGGGGAAGTCCGAGAGACCCAGTACTTC.

The rearrangement links TRBV28 to TRBJ2-2; 12 bases align to TRBD2. With V trimmed by 4 bases and J by 1 base, 7 bases remained unmatched. Per the germline V gene, CDR1 is MDHEN and CDR2 is SYDVKM. The CDR3 length is 18 residues. The CDR3 loop reads CASSSHSTSGRNTGELFF. The DNA of the CDR3 is TGTGCCAGCAGTTCTCACTCGACTAGCGGGAGGAACACCGGGGAGCTGTTTTTT.

This clonotype was recorded at least ten times. The V gene is TRBV19, the J gene TRBJ2-1, with D possibly TRBD1 on 6 matching bases. The length of the CDR3 is 17 residues. The V and J ends lost 5 bases and 7 bases respectively, with 24 bases between them. Germline assignment: CDR1 LNHDA and CDR2 SQIVND (reference sequence). CDR3 residues: CASSPQAVLSRGNEQFF. CDR3 coding DNA: TGTGCCAGTAGTCCCCAAGCTGTGCTCTCGAGGGGGAATGAGCAGTTCTTC.

This chain uses TRBV11-2 with TRBJ1-4; no clear D gene. V was pared by 5 bases and J by 5 bases, with 18 bases between. Per germline, CDR1 SGHAT and CDR2 FQNNGV. The CDR3 is 16 amino acids. The CDR3 DNA reads TGTGCCAGCAGCCCGTCGCCGGCGGCTTCGAATGAAAAACTGTTTTTT. Protein product: CASSPSPAASNEKLFF.

This chain joins TRBV3-1 and TRBJ1-1; no reliable D call. Between the trimmed V and J ends, which lost 0 bases and 7 bases, there was a span of 6 bases. Germline V lookup: CDR1 LGHDT, CDR2 YNNKEL (reference sequence). This CDR3 contains 12 residues. The CDR3, as DNA: TGTGCCAGCAGCCAAGAGGAGGGTGAAGCTTTCTTT. Amino acids: CASSQEEGEAFF.

This clonotype has a count of ten or more. CDR3 protein: CASSQDPGGWDTQYF. CDR3 coding DNA: TGTGCCAGCAGCCAAGATCCTGGGGGCTGGGATACGCAGTATTTT. This chain joins TRBV14 and TRBJ2-3; possibly TRBD1 for D (6 bases). Germline assignment: CDR1 SGHDN and CDR2 FVKESK. There are 15 residues in the CDR3. Deletions cut 0 bases from V and 6 bases from J, with 13 bases between.

This clonotype came up many times. The chain joins TRBV12-3 or TRBV12-4 to TRBJ1-3; D unresolved. The CDR3 spans 13 residues. V dropped 6 bases and J dropped 3 bases, with 9 bases sitting between them. CDR3: CASSAQVGNTIYF. In nucleotides, the CDR3 is TGTGCCAGCAGCGCCCAAGTTGGAAACACCATATATTTT.

The chain links TRBV12-3 or TRBV12-4 to TRBJ1-1, with D possibly matching TRBD1 (5 bases). The CDR3 totals 17 residues. Trimming removed 7 bases from V and 1 base from J, with 22 bases in between. CDR3 nucleotides: TGTGCCAGCAAAAGGTCCGGGACCGAAAGCCGGAACACTGAAGCTTTCTTT. It specifies CASKRSGTESRNTEAFF.

The rearrangement links TRBV28 to TRBJ1-2; TRBD1 agrees at 9 bases. Looked up from germline, CDR1 is MDHEN and CDR2 is SYDVKM. V lost 8 bases to trimming and J lost 0 bases; unmatched junction nucleotides: 16. The CDR3 runs 18 residues. CDR3 region: CASENRPGTGSSNYGYTF. The CDR3 DNA is TGTGCCAGCGAGAATCGCCCCGGGACAGGGTCATCTAACTATGGCTACACCTTC.

The chain uses TRBV28 and TRBJ2-1, with 12 bases identical to TRBD1. Germline V lookup: CDR1 MDHEN, CDR2 SYDVKM. CDR3 size: 15 residues. V was pared by 5 bases and J by 10 bases, with 9 bases of the junction left unmatched. In nucleotides, the CDR3 is TGTGCCAGCAGTCCACCGGGACAGGGGGCGCGGGAGCAGTTCTTC. Protein product: CASSPPGQGAREQFF.

In this sample, this clonotype turned up many times. The chain combines TRBV27 with TRBJ2-6, with a possible D match to TRBD1 (5 bases). Germline V gene lookup returns CDR1 MNHEY and CDR2 SMNVEV (reference sequence). The CDR3 is 14 amino acids. Trimming left V 8 bases short and J 2 bases short, with 10 bases between. The CDR3 is CASGGATGANVLTF. CDR3 in DNA: TGTGCCAGCGGTGGGGCGACTGGGGCCAACGTCCTGACTTTC.

A word on this clonotype: This may stem from a read error, because a much larger clone lies one nucleotide away. The chain links TRBV28 to TRBJ1-2; TRBD1 agrees at 8 bases. CDR1 and CDR2 from the germline V gene are MDHEN and SYDVKM. The CDR3 loop spans 13 amino acids. The CDR3 DNA reads TGTGCCAGCAGGTCGGGACAGGACTATGGCCACACCTTC. Translated, it gives CASRSGQDYGHTF.

This clonotype was recorded many times. The V call is TRBV20-1, the J call TRBJ2-1; D is unclear. The germline V gene has CDR1 DFQATT and CDR2 SNEGSKA (reference sequence). The length of the CDR3 is 12 residues. Trimming took off 2 bases at V and 6 bases at J, with 8 bases between the two ends. The CDR3: CSARSPPNEQFF. The CDR3 DNA sequence: TGCAGTGCTAGATCGCCTCCCAATGAGCAGTTCTTC.

This clonotype was observed at least ten times. The genes are TRBV6-1 and TRBJ2-6; TRBD1 agrees at 9 bases. With V trimmed by 6 bases and J by 0 bases, 12 bases remained unmatched. The germline V gene has CDR1 MNHNS and CDR2 SASEGT. The CDR3 loop spans 19 amino acids. This chain's CDR3 is CASRLLQGALDSGANVLTF. The CDR3 DNA reads as TGTGCCAGCAGGCTCCTACAGGGGGCGCTAGACTCTGGGGCCAACGTCCTGACTTTC.

Regarding this clonotype: It may be a read error: a sequence one base away is much more abundant. V and J are TRBV4-1 and TRBJ2-1; perhaps TRBD1 as D (6 bases). Deletions cut 0 bases from V and 4 bases from J, with 13 bases between. This CDR3 contains 16 residues. Germline V gene data show CDR1 as MGHRA and CDR2 as YSYEKL. The DNA of the CDR3 is TGCGCCAGCAGCCAAGATCTGGAACAGGGTTACAATGAGCAGTTCTTC. This sequence encodes CASSQDLEQGYNEQFF.